Listed below are T cell receptor beta chains from one sample, sequenced in a study of blood T cell repertoires in COVID-19. The repertoire was sequenced with immunoSEQ multiplex PCR; TCRdb's copy has only in-frame clones and lacks some. Among about 300,000 clones listed, 65% to 90% were seen once. Specimen: PBMCs or T cells enriched from blood (not recorded which). Source of these receptors: a woman between 18 and 30 years old who had recovered from COVID-19. Each CDR3 is given with its conserved first and last residue. A D gene is named only where the DNA matches it firmly.

j_call d_call v_call cdr3_aa
TRBJ2-1 TRBD1 TRBV24-1 CATSAAGQGRREIQFF
TRBJ2-7 . TRBV9 CASSDTPGESSYEQYF
TRBJ2-5 . TRBV3-1/TRBV3-2 CASRPLLGGETQYF
TRBJ2-7 TRBD2 TRBV7-2 CASSFRLASHEQYF
TRBJ1-1 . TRBV9 CASSVGPGVDTEAFF
TRBJ1-5 . TRBV13 CASTRGNQPQHF
TRBJ2-1 . TRBV2 CASGGDNEQFF
TRBJ1-2 . TRBV19 CASTQGQWGGYTF
TRBJ1-5 . TRBV18 CASSRREDQPQHF
TRBJ2-3 TRBD2 TRBV5-4 CASSSGLAVLGDTQYF
TRBJ1-4 . TRBV12-5 CASGLLYSGKLFF
TRBJ2-4 . TRBV7-4 CASSSEDSKNIQYF
TRBJ1-3 . TRBV2 CASKIGNTIYF
TRBJ1-1 . TRBV19 CASSIVRGNTEAFF
TRBJ2-6 TRBD1 TRBV5-1 CASSSTGSSGANVLTF
TRBJ1-2 TRBD1 TRBV12-3/TRBV12-4 CASRQGEDGYTF
TRBJ1-2 . TRBV9 CASSVDQGLRYGYTF
TRBJ2-1 TRBD2 TRBV27 CASGPGTSGYNEQFF
TRBJ1-1 . TRBV21-1 CASSKGRSGGERTLTEAFF
TRBJ2-7 TRBD2 TRBV7-2 CASSLAGSGNLRDEQYF
TRBJ1-5 TRBD1 TRBV7-9 CASSSTDRGNQPQHF
TRBJ2-7 TRBD1 TRBV11-3 CASSFRGTGSYEQYF
TRBJ1-4 . TRBV21-1 CASSNLVQGVFF
TRBJ1-5 TRBD1 TRBV4-1 CASSQGTRGLQPQHF
TRBJ1-4 . TRBV27 CASSFSPGATNEKLFF
TRBJ2-7 TRBD2 TRBV9 CASSVQGASGSPYEQYF
TRBJ2-1 TRBD2 TRBV5-1 CASSPRSGTDFEQFF
TRBJ2-5 . TRBV18 CASSPEGETQYF
TRBJ2-3 TRBD1 TRBV18 CASSPAGTGGIDTQYF
TRBJ1-4 TRBD1 TRBV2 CAARHLQGAGEKLFF
TRBJ1-6 TRBD1 TRBV30 CAWSVTGGARSPLHF
TRBJ2-7 . TRBV5-1 CASRLAAGPYEQYF
TRBJ1-2 TRBD1 TRBV24-1 CATSDSWRGQGYGYTF
TRBJ1-5 . TRBV19 CASSGQTSNQPQHF
TRBJ1-4 . TRBV4-1 CASSPGGGNEKLFF